Listed here are 18 T cell receptor beta chains from one sample, sequenced in a study of shared clonotypes between healthy human individuals (dated by TCRdb to 2020 to 2022). Receptor amplification or capture employed the immunoSEQ multiplex PCR assay. Entries here come from immuneACCESS through TCRdb and include only in-frame sequences with V and J called. Some clones fail to appear in such tables; in the studies checked, an unresolved V gene covers under half of the shortfall, and the cause of the remainder is unknown. In this sample the table shows roughly 1,600,000 clones, approximately 98.5% of which occur a single time. About 0.34% of the sample comes from the top ten. Sequencing input: naive CD4+ T cells sorted from blood. What this sample's cell subset or site label stands for: CD45RA+ positively selected. These receptors all come from a man aged 25-45 years in good health.

For this clone: Other DNA sequences in this sample translate to the same CDR3. The CDR3 DNA reads TGTGCCAGCTCACCACAACTGAACACCGGGGAGCTGTTTTTT. It is translated as CASSPQLNTGELFF. The chain recombines TRBV18 with TRBJ2-2; D gene unclear. V was pared by 1 base and J by 1 base, with 4 bases between. The germline CDR1 and CDR2 sequences are KGHSH and LQKENI. The CDR3 contains 14 residues.

V gene TRBV5-1 combines with J gene TRBJ2-3; D might be TRBD1 (5 bases). V lost 3 bases and J 8 bases, leaving 10 bases between the germline ends. Germline CDR1 is SGHRS and CDR2 is YFSETQ. The CDR3 extends over 12 amino acids. The CDR3 is CASSWTPGTQYF. In DNA, the CDR3 is TGCGCCAGCAGCTGGACACCGGGTACGCAGTATTTT.

The gene calls are TRBV30 and TRBJ2-3; D gene ambiguous. CDR3 length equals 11 residues. V dropped 1 base and J dropped 6 bases, with 5 bases sitting between them. Germline assignment: CDR1 GTSNPN and CDR2 SVGIG (reference sequence). The chain's CDR3 is CAWSEGDTQYF. As DNA, the CDR3 is TGTGCCTGGAGTGAAGGGGATACGCAGTATTTT.

The chain has TRBV6-1 and TRBJ2-7, with 9 bases that match TRBD1. V shed 4 bases and J 8 bases; nucleotides not matched to a gene: 3. The germline gives CDR1 MNHNS, CDR2 SASEGT. The CDR3 is made up of 12 amino acids. CDR3 sequence (DNA): TGTGCCAGCAGTGGGGACAGGGTGAAGCAGTACTTC. Protein sequence: CASSGDRVKQYF.

In DNA, the CDR3 is TGTGCCAGTAGTTCCCAGAGACTGAACACTGAAGCTTTCTTT. Residues: CASSSQRLNTEAFF. The chain carries TRBV19 and TRBJ1-1, with D unclear. CDR3 length: 14 amino acids. Germline V gene sequence: CDR1 LNHDA, CDR2 SQIVND (reference sequence). Deletions cut 5 bases from V and 0 bases from J, with 10 bases between.

The V and J genes are TRBV7-6 and TRBJ2-1; no reliable D call. The CDR3 covers 12 residues. Trimming took off 3 bases at V and 4 bases at J, with 4 bases between the two ends. The germline V gene encodes CDR1 SGHVS and CDR2 FNYEAQ. The CDR3 sequence is CASSLQYNEQFF. CDR3 DNA: TGTGCCAGCAGCTTGCAGTACAATGAGCAGTTCTTC.

This rearrangement joins TRBV12-5 to TRBJ2-5; D may be TRBD1 (6 bases). V was trimmed by 7 bases and J by 5 bases, leaving 14 bases between them. Germline CDR1 is LGHNT and CDR2 is FRNRAP. This CDR3 has 13 residues. As DNA, the CDR3 is TGTGCTAGTGTCCAACAGGGCAGCGAGACCCAGTACTTC. Protein sequence: CASVQQGSETQYF.

The chain employs TRBV7-6 and TRBJ2-5; perhaps TRBD2 as D (6 bases). The CDR3 contains 14 residues. Germline CDR1 and CDR2: SGHVS and FNYEAQ. The germline V and J ends were trimmed by 5 bases and 4 bases, with 14 bases remaining between them. In DNA form, the CDR3 reads TGTGCCAGCAGCGCTCTTCCGGGAGTAGAGACCCAGTACTTC. Its protein product is CASSALPGVETQYF.

The CDR3 DNA follows: TGTGCCAGCAGAACAACAGGAATTAACAATGAGCAGTTCTTC. It encodes CASRTTGINNEQFF. The genes are TRBV6-5 and TRBJ2-1; D might be TRBD1 (5 bases). This CDR3 is 14 amino acids long. V was trimmed by 6 bases and J by 5 bases, leaving 14 bases between them. Germline CDR1 reads MNHEY; CDR2 reads SVGAGI.

This clone was counted a single time. The chain combines TRBV7-2 with TRBJ1-2; 7 nucleotides match TRBD1. The germline V gene has CDR1 SGHTA and CDR2 FQGNSA. The CDR3 is 14 residues long. Losses at the gene ends were 0 bases for V and 8 bases for J; bases not matched to a gene: 6. CDR3 sequence (DNA): TGTGCCAGCAGCTTAGCGGACAGGTTAAAAGGCTACACCTTC. Encoded protein: CASSLADRLKGYTF.

A remark on this clone: This specimen includes other DNA sequences encoding the same CDR3. The chain recombines TRBV29-1 with TRBJ2-3; no firm D call. Germline V CDR1 and CDR2: SQVTM, ANQGSEA. The ends were cut back, 4 bases at V and 0 bases at J, with 5 bases in the middle. The CDR3 has 12 amino acids. In nucleotides, the CDR3 is TGCAGCGTTGTAAAAAGCACAGATACGCAGTATTTT. This encodes CSVVKSTDTQYF.

The chain combines TRBV5-5 with TRBJ2-7; 7 bases match TRBD2. With V trimmed by 4 bases and J by 2 bases, 12 bases remained unmatched. The length of the CDR3 is 16 residues. Germline-derived CDR1 and CDR2 are SGHKS and YYEKEE (reference sequence). CDR3 coding DNA: TGTGCCAGCAGCACCGTAGGACTAGGCGACCCCTACGAGCAGTACTTC. This translates into CASSTVGLGDPYEQYF.

The DNA for the CDR3 is TGCGCCAGCAGCTTGTACGAACCTCGCCGTCATCAGCCCCAGCATTTT. It encodes CASSLYEPRRHQPQHF. The chain links TRBV5-1 to TRBJ1-5; D unresolved. V lost 1 base to trimming and J lost 5 bases, with 16 bases between them. Germline CDR1 SGHRS, CDR2 YFSETQ. CDR3 length: 16 residues.

This clone showed up just once. The chain carries TRBV5-1 and TRBJ2-2; TRBD1 aligns across 9 bases. V was clipped by 4 bases and J by 5 bases; unmatched bases: 6. This CDR3 spans 15 amino acids. Germline V gives CDR1 SGHRS, CDR2 YFSETQ. As DNA, the CDR3 is TGCGCCAGCAGCAAGGGACAGGGCGGGACCGGGGAGCTGTTTTTT. Protein product: CASSKGQGGTGELFF.

The chain combines TRBV5-1 with TRBJ2-5; D remains unclear. This CDR3 spans 16 amino acids. V lost 3 bases and J lost 2, with 17 bases in between. Germline values: CDR1 SGHRS, CDR2 YFSETQ. CDR3 in DNA: TGCGCCAGCAGCTCTGGCCTCATGACACCTCAAGAGACCCAGTACTTC. It yields the protein CASSSGLMTPQETQYF.

This chain connects TRBV7-9 to TRBJ2-7, with 8 bases lining up with TRBD2. Germline values: CDR1 SEHNR, CDR2 FQNEAQ (reference sequence). This CDR3 is built from 14 residues. V lost 4 bases and J lost 3; bases outside the gene matches: 5. CDR3 bases: TGTGCCAGCAGCTCGGGACTAGGGGACTACGAGCAGTACTTC. Its translation is CASSSGLGDYEQYF.

V gene TRBV6-5 combines with J gene TRBJ2-5; 8 bases line up with TRBD1. This CDR3 has 15 residues. J was trimmed by 7 bases and V by 2 bases; bases with no gene match: 9. Germline V gene data show CDR1 as MNHEY and CDR2 as SVGAGI. In DNA form, the CDR3 reads TGTGCCAGCAGTTACGGACAGGGCGGACGTAGGACCCAGTACTTC. Translating gives CASSYGQGGRRTQYF.

The chain couples TRBV11-2 to TRBJ2-1, with 9 bases matching TRBD2. V was clipped by 5 bases and J by 9 bases; unmatched bases: 11. CDR1 is SGHAT and CDR2 is FQNNGV in the germline V gene. The CDR3 sequence is 15 residues long. The CDR3 loop is CASSTKAGGPGEQFF. DNA of the CDR3: TGTGCCAGCAGCACCAAGGCGGGAGGGCCGGGTGAGCAGTTCTTC. The full variable domain, its missing parts supplied by reference TRBV11-2 and TRBJ2-1, is EAGVAQSPRYKIIEKRQSVAFWCNPISGHATLYWYQQILGQGPKLLIQFQNNGVVDDSQLPKDRFSAERLKGVDSTLKIQPAKLEDSAVYLCASSTKAGGPGEQFFGPGTRLTVL.